Listed below are T cell receptor beta chains from one sample, sequenced in a study of blood T cell repertoires in COVID-19. Measured with immunoSEQ multiplex PCR; TCRdb has only the in-frame clones, and not every one. The table has tens of thousands of clones, over 70% seen once. Sequencing was performed on peripheral blood. These receptors were collected from a man aged 80 or over with active or convalescent COVID-19. CDR3s include the opening cysteine and the closing phenylalanine or tryptophan. The order of the fields is V gene, D gene, clone size, CDR3 length, J gene, CDR3 DNA, CDR3 protein. The D gene is left open where the match is weak. A clone size is listed for some rows: how often the clone was seen (once, few, many), or a class if it is expanded.

TRBV9	NA	NA	12	TRBJ2-1	TGTGCCAGCAGCGCCAGAACAAATGAGCAGTTCTTC	CASSARTNEQFF
TRBV5-1	NA	NA	15	TRBJ1-5	TGCGCCAGCAGCTTGGAAGGTGGGGAGGGACAGCCCCAGCATTTT	CASSLEGGEGQPQHF
TRBV7-2	NA	NA	15	TRBJ1-5	TGTGCCAGCAGCTTGGAGGCTGGGACTAATCAGCCCCAGCATTTT	CASSLEAGTNQPQHF
TRBV11-2	TRBD2	NA	16	TRBJ2-5	TGTGCCAGCAGCGCTAGGACTAGCGGGACTGGAGAGACCCAGTACTTC	CASSARTSGTGETQYF
TRBV6-5	TRBD1	NA	15	TRBJ1-5	TGTGCCAGCAGGAGTACAGGGGGTCGGAGTCAGCCCCAGCATTTT	CASRSTGGRSQPQHF
TRBV28	TRBD1	NA	15	TRBJ1-2	TGTGCCAGCAGTCTGGACGGGACAGGGTCGGAAGGCTACACCTTC	CASSLDGTGSEGYTF
TRBV28	NA	NA	12	TRBJ2-7	TGTGCCAGCAGTCAAGTCTCGGGCGAGCAGTACTTC	CASSQVSGEQYF
TRBV7-3	NA	NA	13	TRBJ2-3	TGTGCCAGCAGCAGTAGGAGAACAGATACGCAGTATTTT	CASSSRRTDTQYF
TRBV6-5	NA	few	15	TRBJ1-5	TGTGCCAGCAGTCAGACGTACAGGGACGATCAGCCCCAGCATTTT	CASSQTYRDDQPQHF
TRBV14	NA	NA	14	TRBJ1-2	TGTGCCAGCAGCCAAGAACGGCAGGGAGGTCACCACACCTTC	CASSQERQGGHHTF
TRBV11-2	NA	few	14	TRBJ2-7	TGTGCCAGCAGCTTAGGGAGGGGCACCTACGAGCAGTACTTC	CASSLGRGTYEQYF
TRBV6-5	NA	NA	15	TRBJ1-1	TGTGCCAGCAGTTACTCTGCAGGCTACGTTTCTGAAGCTTTCTTT	CASSYSAGYVSEAFF
TRBV5-1	TRBD2	NA	15	TRBJ2-1	TGCGCCAGCAGCTTAAGTAGCGGGGGGGCGAATGAGCAGTTCTTC	CASSLSSGGANEQFF
TRBV6-4	TRBD1	few	13	TRBJ1-2	TGTGCCAGCAGTGACTCGACGAGGGGGCGACAGATCTTC	CASSDSTRGRQIF
TRBV3-1/TRBV3-2	NA	NA	14	TRBJ2-5	TGTGCCAGCAGCCAAGCAGACTGGCAAGAGACCCAGTACTTC	CASSQADWQETQYF
TRBV27	NA	NA	14	TRBJ1-4	TGTGCCAGCAGTTACGGGGGTGCTAATGAAAAACTGTTTTTT	CASSYGGANEKLFF
TRBV7-9	TRBD2	NA	17	TRBJ2-7	TGTGCCAGCAGCGGGGGACTAGCGGTATTGAGCTCCTACGAGCAGTACTTC	CASSGGLAVLSSYEQYF
TRBV7-3	NA	NA	15	TRBJ1-1	TGTGCCAGCAGCTTATTTCAGGGGAAGTTCTCTGAAGCTTTCTTT	CASSLFQGKFSEAFF
TRBV1	NA	NA	18	TRBJ2-7	TGCACCAGCAGGGAAACTAGCGGGGACGACAAAAGCTCCTACGAGCAGTACTTC	CTSRETSGDDKSSYEQYF
TRBV30	NA	NA	12	TRBJ1-2	TGTGCCTGGAGTCTAGGGGCGGGGGGCTACACCTTC	CAWSLGAGGYTF
TRBV6-5	NA	NA	14	TRBJ2-1	TGTGCCAGCAGTTACTTTCTGTCCTACAATGAGCAGTTCTTC	CASSYFLSYNEQFF
TRBV3-1/TRBV3-2	NA	NA	14	TRBJ2-7	TGTGCCAGCAGCATCGGGAACGGGAGAGGCGAGCAGTACTTC	CASSIGNGRGEQYF
TRBV3-1/TRBV3-2	NA	NA	17	TRBJ2-1	TGTGCCAGCAGCCAAGATTCAGGGCTCTTCCCCTACAATGAGCAGTTCTTC	CASSQDSGLFPYNEQFF
TRBV7-8	TRBD1	NA	14	TRBJ1-6	TGTGCCAGCAGCAGGGACAGGGTTGCTTCACCCCTCCACTTT	CASSRDRVASPLHF
TRBV5-6	TRBD2	NA	14	TRBJ2-7	TGTGCCAGCAGCCCGACTAGCAGAACCTACGAGCAGTACTTC	CASSPTSRTYEQYF
TRBV27	TRBD1	NA	17	TRBJ2-2	TGTGCCAGCACCCGCCGACCGGGACAGGGGAACACCGGGGAGCTGTTTTTT	CASTRRPGQGNTGELFF
TRBV30	TRBD1	NA	13	TRBJ1-1	TGTGCCTGTTCTGACAGGGGGTCCATTGAAGCTTTCTTT	CACSDRGSIEAFF
TRBV9	TRBD1	NA	16	TRBJ2-7	TGTGCCAGCAGCGTAGGGTCCAGGACAGGGTACTACGAGCAGTACTTC	CASSVGSRTGYYEQYF
TRBV12-5	TRBD2	NA	16	TRBJ2-1	TGTGCTAGTGGTACCTCTAGCGGGGGCTCCTACAATGAGCAGTTCTTC	CASGTSSGGSYNEQFF